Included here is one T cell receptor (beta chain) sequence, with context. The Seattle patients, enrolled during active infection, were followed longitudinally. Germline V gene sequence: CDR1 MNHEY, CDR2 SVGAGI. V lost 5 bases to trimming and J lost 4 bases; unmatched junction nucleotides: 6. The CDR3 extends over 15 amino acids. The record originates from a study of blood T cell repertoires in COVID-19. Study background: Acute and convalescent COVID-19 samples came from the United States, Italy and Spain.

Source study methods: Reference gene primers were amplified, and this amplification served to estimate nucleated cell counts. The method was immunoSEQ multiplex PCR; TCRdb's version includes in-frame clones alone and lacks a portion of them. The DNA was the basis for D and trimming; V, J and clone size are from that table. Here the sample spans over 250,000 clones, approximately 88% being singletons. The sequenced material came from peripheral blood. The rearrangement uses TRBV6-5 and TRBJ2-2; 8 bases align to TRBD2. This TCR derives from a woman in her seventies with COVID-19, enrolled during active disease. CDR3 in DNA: TGTGCCAGCAGTCGGGAGGGGTTGGGCACCGGGGAGCTGTTTTTT. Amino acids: CASSREGLGTGELFF.